This paragraph covers one TCR beta chain sequence. This CDR3 comprises 13 residues. The V end was cut by 3 bases, the J end by 3 bases, with 9 bases between. These data originate in a study of T cells in Graves' hyperthyroidism and ophthalmopathy. Researchers amplified the TCR beta CDR3 regions from RNA transcripts. HTBI primers drove first-round RT-PCR of the TCR CDR3. TCRdb called the multiplex PCR reads again in MiXCR, with one record for every CDR3 protein. The table has hundreds of thousands of distinct CDR3 sequences, roughly 14% seen once. Exclusions: uncontrolled infection, other autoimmune disease, pregnancy, lactation.

J is TRBJ2-7 and V is TRBV12-3 or TRBV12-4; D remains ambiguous. The source material was blood. The TCR comes from a woman aged 40 to 50 with Graves' ophthalmopathy. The CDR3 reads CASSLDADYEQYF. CDR3 bases: TGTGCCAGCAGTTTGGACGCGGACTACGAGCAGTACTTC.